Shown below are 17 T cell receptor beta chains from a single sample sequenced in a study of blood T cell repertoires in COVID-19. TCRdb's copy holds only in-frame clones and misses some; the assay was immunoSEQ multiplex PCR. The profile shows around 280,000 clones, 87% of them singletons. Sequenced material: peripheral blood. The origin of the receptors is a woman aged 45-60 years who had recovered from COVID-19.

The chain employs TRBV27 and TRBJ1-4; D unresolved. V shed 6 bases and J shed 5 bases, with 13 bases lying between them. Germline CDR1 is MNHEY and CDR2 is SMNVEV (reference sequence). The CDR3 has 14 residues. The CDR3 DNA reads as TGTGCCAGCAGACCCGCGGGCGGGAATGAAAAACTGTTTTTT. This encodes CASRPAGGNEKLFF.

The gene calls are TRBV5-5 and TRBJ2-7, with 8 bases aligning to TRBD1. Germline loops: CDR1 SGHKS, CDR2 YYEKEE (reference sequence). V shed 4 bases, J shed 3 bases, and the junction held 12 bases outside the gene matches. This CDR3 region has 16 residues. The CDR3, as DNA: TGTGCCAGCAGCCCCCTCTTTAGACAGGGGCACTACGAGCAGTACTTC. Translation: CASSPLFRQGHYEQYF.

The genes are TRBV28 and TRBJ2-7, with 7 nucleotides matching TRBD1. Germline V gives CDR1 MDHEN, CDR2 SYDVKM. The CDR3 spans 14 residues. The V gene end was trimmed by 4 bases and the J gene end by 3 bases; junction bases not matched to a gene: 6. In nucleotides, the CDR3 is TGTGCCAGCAGTTACCGGGACAGCGGCTACGAGCAGTACTTC. It yields the protein CASSYRDSGYEQYF.

V gene TRBV7-9 combines with J gene TRBJ2-7; TRBD2 might be the D (6 bases). Trimming shortened V by 3 bases and J by 0 bases, and 9 bases separated the two germline ends. The CDR3 extends over 14 amino acids. The germline gives CDR1 SEHNR, CDR2 FQNEAQ (reference sequence). CDR3 in DNA: TGTGCCAGCAGCTTTTTGGAGGGCTCCTACGAGCAGTACTTC. This sequence encodes CASSFLEGSYEQYF.

This clone was seen only a few times. Other DNA sequences in the sample encode the same CDR3. V gene TRBV5-1 combines with J gene TRBJ2-1; 13 bases line up with TRBD2. Germline V gives CDR1 SGHRS, CDR2 YFSETQ. With 4 bases clipped from V and 0 bases from J, the junction kept 7 bases outside the gene matches. The length of the CDR3 is 18 residues. CDR3: CASSAGLAGAHSYNEQFF. As DNA, the CDR3 is TGCGCCAGCAGCGCTGGACTAGCGGGAGCCCACTCCTACAATGAGCAGTTCTTC.

About this clone itself: The same CDR3 can be traced to other DNA sequences in this sample. The chain uses TRBV7-2 and TRBJ1-2; 7 bases fit TRBD1. The V gene end was trimmed by 5 bases and the J gene end by 2 bases; junction bases not matched to a gene: 5. CDR3 length equals 14 residues. The germline CDR1 and CDR2 sequences are SGHTA and FQGNSA. The CDR3 protein is CASSLAGQNYGYTF. DNA for the CDR3: TGTGCCAGCAGCCTGGCGGGACAGAACTATGGCTACACCTTC. The whole variable domain, remainder taken from reference TRBV7-2 and TRBJ1-2, is GAGVSQSPSNKVTEKGKDVELRCDPISGHTALYWYRQSLGQGLEFLIYFQGNSAPDKSGLPSDRFSAERTGGSVSTLTIQRTQQEDSAVYLCASSLAGQNYGYTFGSGTRLTVV.

Regarding this clone: Other DNA variants within this sample encode the same CDR3. The chain combines TRBV15 with TRBJ2-7; the match to TRBD1 covers 7 bases. Germline CDR1 reads LNHNV; CDR2 reads YYDKDF (reference sequence). The CDR3 is made up of 15 amino acids. V dropped 1 base and J dropped 2; count of bases not matched to a gene: 5. Here the CDR3 reads CATSRGGQGAYEQYF. CDR3 DNA: TGTGCCACCAGCAGAGGGGGCCAGGGGGCCTACGAGCAGTACTTC.

This chain uses TRBV5-1 with TRBJ2-1; a weak D match, TRBD2 (5 bases). The CDR3 length is 14 residues. The germline V gene has CDR1 SGHRS and CDR2 YFSETQ. Trimming pared 4 bases from V and 2 bases from J, leaving 10 bases between. The CDR3 here is CASSIREAYNEQFF. DNA for the CDR3: TGCGCCAGCAGCATCCGGGAAGCCTACAATGAGCAGTTCTTC.

This clone appeared once. This sequence joins TRBV7-9 and TRBJ1-5; 9 bases map to TRBD1. With 5 bases clipped from V and 7 bases from J, the junction kept 6 bases outside the gene matches. This CDR3 is 14 amino acids long. Germline CDR1 SEHNR, CDR2 FQNEAQ (reference sequence). CDR3: CASSTQGAGQPQHF. CDR3 in DNA: TGTGCCAGCAGCACACAGGGGGCTGGGCAGCCCCAGCATTTT.

The chain recombines TRBV2 with TRBJ2-7, with TRBD1 matching over 7 bases. J lost 5 bases, V lost 8 bases, and 12 bases had no gene match. The CDR3 is 14 amino acids. Looked up from germline, CDR1 is SNHLY and CDR2 is FYNNEI. The DNA for the CDR3 is TGTGCCAGCCAAAGGGGGCAGGGAATCAACGAGCAGTACTTC. It is translated as CASQRGQGINEQYF.

The V call is TRBV28, the J call TRBJ1-2; D unresolved. Germline assignment: CDR1 MDHEN and CDR2 SYDVKM. The CDR3 loop spans 15 amino acids. V was pared by 2 bases and J by 0 bases, with 10 bases between. The CDR3 reads CASSLRGSANYGYTF. The CDR3 bases are TGTGCCAGCAGTTTACGGGGAAGCGCTAACTATGGCTACACCTTC.

This clone has just a few counts. The chain combines TRBV6-1 with TRBJ1-2; 7 nucleotides line up with TRBD1. The CDR3 is made up of 14 amino acids. Germline V CDR1 and CDR2: MNHNS, SASEGT. With V trimmed by 1 base and J by 3 bases, 2 bases remained unmatched. CDR3 region: CASSEETGDYGYTF. The CDR3 nucleotides read TGTGCCAGCAGTGAAGAAACAGGGGACTATGGCTACACCTTC.

V usage is TRBV2 and J usage is TRBJ2-6; D perhaps matches TRBD2 (6 bases). The CDR3 is 15 amino acids. Trimming shortened V by 6 bases and J by 0 bases, and 9 bases separated the two germline ends. Germline CDR1 and CDR2: SNHLY and FYNNEI. CDR3: CASSGSISGANVLTF. CDR3 coding DNA: TGTGCCAGCAGCGGGAGTATCTCTGGGGCCAACGTCCTGACTTTC.

This rearrangement joins TRBV4-3 to TRBJ1-1; TRBD1 matches 7 bases. Germline V CDR1 and CDR2: LGHNA, YSLEER. After removal of 4 bases from V and 1 base from J, the junction contained 3 bases not matched to a gene. The CDR3 spans 14 residues. The CDR3 reads CASSPTGSNTEAFF. The DNA for the CDR3 is TGCGCCAGCAGCCCGACAGGGTCGAACACTGAAGCTTTCTTT.

The rearrangement links TRBV11-2 to TRBJ2-7; TRBD1 might be the D (5 bases). Trimming cost V 3 bases and J 4 bases, with 16 bases left between them. The CDR3 sequence is 15 residues long. Germline values: CDR1 SGHAT, CDR2 FQNNGV. The CDR3 DNA sequence: TGTGCCAGCAGCTTTGGGGTAGGGGAAGGGTACGAGCAGTACTTC. This encodes CASSFGVGEGYEQYF.

V gene TRBV27 combines with J gene TRBJ1-5; D may be TRBD1 (6 bases). The V end lost 2 bases, the J end lost 4 bases, and 12 bases lay between the germline ends. CDR1 is MNHEY, CDR2 SMNVEV, per germline (reference sequence). There are 15 residues in the CDR3. CDR3 residues: CASSLRQGKNQPQHF. CDR3 nucleotide sequence: TGTGCCAGCAGTTTAAGGCAGGGGAAAAATCAGCCCCAGCATTTT.

The chain has TRBV4-3 and TRBJ2-5, with 9 bases matching TRBD2. Losses at the gene ends were 0 bases for V and 5 bases for J; bases not matched to a gene: 7. Germline assignment: CDR1 LGHNA and CDR2 YSLEER. CDR3 length: 16 amino acids. CDR3 DNA sequence: TGCGCCAGCAGCCAAGATCCAGCGGGGGGAGGGGAGACCCAGTACTTC. Its translation is CASSQDPAGGGETQYF.